The T cell receptor (beta chain) under discussion was sequenced for a study of shared clonotypes between healthy human individuals. About this clone itself: Other DNA variants within this sample encode the same CDR3.

Germline CDR1 reads MNHNY; CDR2 reads SVGAGI (reference sequence). This CDR3 is built from 12 residues. The ends were cut back, 4 bases at V and 1 base at J, with 5 bases in the middle. Using immunoSEQ multiplex PCR, the repertoire was profiled, and TCRdb retains in-frame clones only, with some absent. The sample shows some 2,100,000 clones, more than 90% of them seen only once. Sample: naive CD4+ T cells sorted from blood. Subset in this sample: CD45RA+ positively selected. The V call is TRBV6-6, the J call TRBJ2-7, with no clear D. This TCR was recovered from a young man in good health. The CDR3 DNA follows: TGTGCCAGCAGTTCCTCGTCCTACGAGCAGTACTTC. It codes for CASSSSSYEQYF.